These 13 T cell receptor beta chains were all obtained from the same sample, sequenced in a study of neurological immune-mediated disorders. TCRdb recomputed calls from the 5' RACE reads with MiXCR, one row per CDR3 protein. The table shows 100,000 to 150,000 distinct CDR3 sequences, with 3.2% occurring only once. Sequenced input: PBMCs. These receptor sequences come from a woman aged 25 to 45 with multiple sclerosis.

This clonotype was seen repeatedly, ten times or more. The CDR3 is CSGRDRASMNTEAFF. CDR3 DNA sequence: TGCAGCGGACGGGACAGGGCCTCCATGAACACTGAAGCTTTCTTT. This rearrangement joins TRBV29-1 to TRBJ1-1, with 9 bases lining up with TRBD1. CDR3 length: 15 amino acids. Germline CDR1 SQVTM, CDR2 ANQGSEA. V was clipped by 7 bases and J by 0 bases; unmatched bases: 9.

This clonotype was observed a handful of times. The chain joins TRBV3-1 to TRBJ2-3; D ambiguous. CDR1 is LGHDT, CDR2 YNNKEL, per germline (reference sequence). CDR3 length: 16 residues. V was clipped by 5 bases and J by 1 base, with 16 bases between them. The CDR3, as DNA: TGTGCCAGCAGCAGGATCGGCGGAATAGGCACAGATACGCAGTATTTT. It codes for CASSRIGGIGTDTQYF.

This clonotype was recorded many times. This chain links TRBV12-3 or TRBV12-4 with TRBJ1-1, with D maybe TRBD1 (6 bases). The CDR3 consists of 13 residues. With 6 bases removed from V and 6 bases from J, the gap between germline ends came to 14 bases. The DNA for the CDR3 is TGTGCCAGCAGCCCCTACAGGGACGCTGAAGCTTTCTTT. Translation: CASSPYRDAEAFF.

The V and J genes are TRBV5-5 and TRBJ1-2; D may be TRBD1 (5 bases). The length of the CDR3 is 17 residues. The germline V gene encodes CDR1 SGHKS and CDR2 YYEKEE (reference sequence). The V end was cut by 6 bases, the J end by 0 bases, with 21 bases between. The CDR3 loop reads CASTLGVGTAANYGYTF. CDR3 bases: TGTGCCAGCACCCTGGGGGTTGGAACTGCAGCTAACTATGGCTACACCTTC.

This clonotype came up many times. This sequence joins TRBV5-1 and TRBJ2-6; D may correspond to TRBD1 or TRBD2 (6 bases each). The CDR3 consists of 17 residues. The V gene's germline CDR1 is SGHRS and CDR2 YFSETQ. V gave up 2 bases and J gave up 4 bases, with 16 bases separating them. Here the CDR3 DNA reads TGCGCCAGCAGCTTAGTTTGGGGGGCGGCCGGGGCCAACGTCCTGACTTTC. Residues: CASSLVWGAAGANVLTF.

This clonotype has a count of ten or more. The rearrangement joins TRBV27 to TRBJ1-1, with D maybe TRBD1 (6 bases). This CDR3 comprises 15 residues. With 5 bases removed from V and 7 bases from J, the gap between germline ends came to 20 bases. CDR1 and CDR2 (germline): MNHEY, SMNVEV (reference sequence). The CDR3 nucleotides read TGTGCCAGCAGTACCGGAAGGGGGTGGACGGGTGAAGCTTTCTTT. Translating gives CASSTGRGWTGEAFF.

This clonotype was seen many times. CDR3 residues: CASRAGAHEQYF. CDR3 DNA sequence: TGCGCCAGCAGGGCAGGGGCCCACGAGCAGTACTTC. The gene calls are TRBV5-1 and TRBJ2-7; D might be TRBD1 (6 bases). V was clipped by 5 bases and J by 5 bases, with 11 bases between them. The CDR3 extends over 12 amino acids. Germline V lookup: CDR1 SGHRS, CDR2 YFSETQ.

Details on this clonotype: A clone one base away is much larger, so this may be a read error. CDR3 amino acids: CSAKKDTSSYEQYF. The CDR3 nucleotides read TGCAGTGCTAAGAAGGACACCAGCTCCTACGAGCAGTACTTC. The chain couples TRBV20-1 to TRBJ2-7; maybe TRBD1 (5 bases). Trimming pared 4 bases from V and 0 bases from J, leaving 13 bases between. CDR1 and CDR2 (germline): DFQATT, SNEGSKA (reference sequence). This CDR3 is built from 14 residues.

The chain's CDR3 is CASGPFQGFGTEAFF. The DNA of the CDR3 is TGTGCTAGTGGACCTTTTCAGGGTTTTGGGACTGAAGCTTTCTTT. The chain employs TRBV12-5 and TRBJ1-1; the D gene is possibly TRBD1 (5 bases). Germline V gene sequence: CDR1 LGHNT, CDR2 FRNRAP. V was shortened by 6 bases and J by 5 bases, with 19 bases between the two germline ends. The CDR3 loop spans 15 amino acids.

This clonotype was observed many times. The CDR3 protein is CASSYGDSSYEQYF. The CDR3 DNA reads TGTGCCAGCAGTTACGGGGACAGCTCCTACGAGCAGTACTTC. The chain couples TRBV6-5 to TRBJ2-7; TRBD1 matches 7 bases. CDR3 length: 14 residues. The V segment lost 2 bases and the J segment 0 bases; nucleotides outside the gene matches: 1. The germline gives CDR1 MNHEY, CDR2 SVGAGI.

The sample holds many counts of this clonotype. The J gene is TRBJ2-3, the V gene TRBV7-2; 13 positions match TRBD2. The germline V gene encodes CDR1 SGHTA and CDR2 FQGNSA. J lost 4 bases, V lost 2 bases, and 6 bases had no gene match. The CDR3 has 17 amino acids. This CDR3 is CASSLLGLAGAADTQYF. The CDR3 DNA reads as TGTGCCAGCAGCTTACTAGGACTAGCGGGAGCAGCAGATACGCAGTATTTT. The entire variable domain, with the rest obtained from reference TRBV7-2 and TRBJ2-3, is as follows: GAGVSQSPSNKVTEKGKDVELRCDPISGHTALYWYRQSLGQGLEFLIYFQGNSAPDKSGLPSDRFSAERTGGSVSTLTIQRTQQEDSAVYLCASSLLGLAGAADTQYFGPGTRLTVL.

There are a few counts of this clonotype. One end of the junction does not line up with germline, which may come from a read error. The chain recombines TRBV5-1 with TRBJ1-1; TRBD1 is a possible D gene (6 bases). CDR1 is SGHRS and CDR2 is YFSETQ in the germline V gene. The CDR3 length is 16 residues. The DNA of the CDR3 is TGCGCCAGCAGGTTGGGGGGCAGCTACCCGAACACTGAAGCTTTCTTT. Amino acid sequence: CASRLGGSYPNTEAFF.

This clonotype has at least ten counts. V gene TRBV20-1 combines with J gene TRBJ1-5, with D hard to call. Germline CDR1 is DFQATT and CDR2 is SNEGSKA (reference sequence). This CDR3 comprises 13 residues. V was pared by 6 bases and J by 3 bases, with 12 bases between. CDR3 sequence reads: CSAFGEVNQPQHF. In DNA, the CDR3 is TGCAGTGCATTCGGAGAGGTCAATCAGCCCCAGCATTTT.